Detailed here is one TCR beta chain. The CDR3 end falls 3 residues outside the read, so it is completed with the germline J gene. The sample is drawn from a study of T cells in women clearing cervical HPV infection. immunoSEQ multiplex PCR used an average of roughly 1,300 ng genomic DNA. Assay: immunoSEQ multiplex PCR; the TCRdb copy retains only in-frame clones and omits some. The data include about 20,000 clones; the top ten clones carry 3.2%. Germline CDR1 and CDR2: SNHLY and FYNNEI. V lost 2 bases and J 5 bases, leaving 22 bases between the germline ends. The length of the CDR3 is 17 residues. The sample was blood buffy coat. The chain carries TRBV2 and TRBJ2-7; D is possibly TRBD2 (6 bases). The sequence derives from a woman between 18 and 69 years old with a cervical HPV16 infection that either progressed to CIN3+ or cleared (not recorded which). The sequenced CDR3 bases are TGTGCCAGCAGTGAATTTATAATGTTGGCAGGGAGGAACGAG. It codes for CASSEFIMLAGRNE. The whole CDR3 sequence is CASSEFIMLAGRNEQYF.